This entry describes one T cell receptor (beta chain). Its specificity is not known. Described time point: newly diagnosed, previously untreated cHL patient sample. Thawed PBMCs were subjected to magnetic negative selection, which yielded isolated CD8+ T cells. Comparison used PBMCs from newly diagnosed, untreated classical Hodgkin lymphoma. The data stem from a study of PD-1 blockade in classical Hodgkin lymphoma. The repertoire was sequenced with immunoSEQ multiplex PCR; TCRdb's copy has only in-frame clones and lacks some. The data show approximately 9,000 clones, 75% to 95% seen once. Regarding the study as a whole: As was reported, newly diagnosed patients showed lower baseline TCR diversity than healthy donors did. Although disease activity or prior therapy may be involved, causes of the repertoire differences remain undefined.

Trimming removed 1 base at V and 6 bases at J, with 15 bases between. In germline, CDR1 is LNHDA, CDR2 SQIVND (reference sequence). The CDR3 covers 15 residues. The chain joins TRBV19 to TRBJ1-1; D perhaps matches TRBD1 (5 bases). Material: CD8+ T cells from blood. This sequence was found in a human donor with classical Hodgkin lymphoma. The CDR3 DNA is TGTGCCAGTAGTATAGTCCCAGGACACCAACCTGAAGCTTTCTTT. This gives the protein CASSIVPGHQPEAFF.